This T cell receptor (beta chain) was sequenced in a study of blood T cells in healthy people across ages. Through a sample-barcoded 5' primer and a J-beta primer mix, a second PCR was run for 7 to 11 cycles. Sequencing yielded, for each sample, at least 2.5 million paired-end reads carrying CDR3. MiXCR, applied by TCRdb to the 5' RACE reads, yields one record per CDR3 protein. This sample has about 1.4 million distinct CDR3 sequences, with approximately 59% found just once. Germline lookup yields CDR1 SGHRS and CDR2 YFSETQ. The CDR3 has 13 amino acids. The V and J ends lost 7 bases and 4 bases respectively, with 12 bases between them. Notes on the study in general: Naive CD4+ cells and diversity were both higher in long-lived donors than in aged donors.

The table lists this clonotype with a count of one. Its antigen is not identified. The material sequenced was blood. This clonotype originated in a man between 18 and 29 years old in good health. The chain couples TRBV5-1 to TRBJ1-3, with a weak D call TRBD1 (6 bases). The CDR3 sequence: CASAGQSGNTIYF. The CDR3 DNA sequence: TGCGCCAGCGCCGGACAGTCCGGAAACACCATATATTTT.